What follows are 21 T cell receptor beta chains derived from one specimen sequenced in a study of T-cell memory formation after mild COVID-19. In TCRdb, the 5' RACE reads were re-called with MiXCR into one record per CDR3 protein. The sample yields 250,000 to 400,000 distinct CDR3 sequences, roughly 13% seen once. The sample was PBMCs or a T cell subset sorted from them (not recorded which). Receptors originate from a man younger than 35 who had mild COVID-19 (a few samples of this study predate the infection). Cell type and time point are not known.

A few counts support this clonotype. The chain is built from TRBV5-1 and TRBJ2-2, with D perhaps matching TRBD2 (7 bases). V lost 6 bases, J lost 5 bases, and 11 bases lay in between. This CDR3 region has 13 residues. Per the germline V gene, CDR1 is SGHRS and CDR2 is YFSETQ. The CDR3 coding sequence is TGCGCCAGCAAACAGGGACTAACCGGGGAGCTGTTTTTT. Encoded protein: CASKQGLTGELFF.

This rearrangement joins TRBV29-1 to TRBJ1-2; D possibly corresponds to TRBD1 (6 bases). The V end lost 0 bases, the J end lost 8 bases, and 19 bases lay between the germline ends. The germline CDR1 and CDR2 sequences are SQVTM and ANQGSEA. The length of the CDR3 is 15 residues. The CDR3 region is CSVEDRLRTAGGYTF. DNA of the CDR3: TGCAGCGTTGAAGATCGTCTGAGGACAGCCGGCGGCTACACCTTC.

CDR3 coding DNA: TGTGCCAGCAGTCCAGGTGGATACCTACGGGAGCAGTACGTC. As protein: CASSPGGYLREQYV. The gene calls are TRBV27 and TRBJ2-7, with unresolved D. Looked up from germline, CDR1 is MNHEY and CDR2 is SMNVEV (reference sequence). The CDR3 totals 14 residues. The ends were cut back, 5 bases at V and 7 bases at J, with 18 bases in the middle.

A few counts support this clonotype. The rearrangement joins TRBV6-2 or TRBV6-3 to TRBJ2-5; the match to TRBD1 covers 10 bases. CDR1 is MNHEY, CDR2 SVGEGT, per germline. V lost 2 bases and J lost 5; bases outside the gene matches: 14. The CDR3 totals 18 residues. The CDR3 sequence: CASSYARRQGALRETQYF. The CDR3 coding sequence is TGTGCCAGCAGTTACGCCCGAAGACAGGGGGCGCTCAGGGAGACCCAGTACTTC.

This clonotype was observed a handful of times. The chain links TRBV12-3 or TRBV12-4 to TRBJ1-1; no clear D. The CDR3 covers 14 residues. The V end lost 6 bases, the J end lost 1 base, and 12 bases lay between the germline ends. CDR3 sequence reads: CASSPQVGNTEAFF. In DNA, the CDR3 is TGTGCCAGCAGCCCTCAGGTGGGGAACACTGAAGCTTTCTTT.

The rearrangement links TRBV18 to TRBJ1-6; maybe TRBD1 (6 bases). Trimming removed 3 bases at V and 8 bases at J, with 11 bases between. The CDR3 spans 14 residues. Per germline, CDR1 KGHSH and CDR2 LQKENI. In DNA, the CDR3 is TGTGCCAGCTCACCGGGGGCCGCCCATTCACCCCTCCACTTT. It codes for CASSPGAAHSPLHF.

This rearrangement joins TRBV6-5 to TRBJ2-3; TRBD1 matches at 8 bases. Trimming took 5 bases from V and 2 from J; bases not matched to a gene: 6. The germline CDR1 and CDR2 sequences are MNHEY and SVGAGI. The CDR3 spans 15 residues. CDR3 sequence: CASSKQGDLTDTQYF. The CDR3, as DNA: TGTGCCAGCAGTAAACAGGGGGATCTCACAGATACGCAGTATTTT.

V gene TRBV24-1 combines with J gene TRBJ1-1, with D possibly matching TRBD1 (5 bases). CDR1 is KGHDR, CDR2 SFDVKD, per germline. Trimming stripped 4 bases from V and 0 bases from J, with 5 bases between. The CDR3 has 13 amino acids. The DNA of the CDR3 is TGTGCCACCAGTGACAGGGTGAACACTGAAGCTTTCTTT. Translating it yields CATSDRVNTEAFF.

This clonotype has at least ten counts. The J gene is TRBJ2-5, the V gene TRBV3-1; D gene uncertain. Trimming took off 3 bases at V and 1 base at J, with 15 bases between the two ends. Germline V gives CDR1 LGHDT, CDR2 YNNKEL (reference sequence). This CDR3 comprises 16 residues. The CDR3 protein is CASSQVSAYPQETQYF. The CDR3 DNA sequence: TGTGCCAGCAGCCAGGTCTCCGCGTATCCCCAAGAGACCCAGTACTTC.

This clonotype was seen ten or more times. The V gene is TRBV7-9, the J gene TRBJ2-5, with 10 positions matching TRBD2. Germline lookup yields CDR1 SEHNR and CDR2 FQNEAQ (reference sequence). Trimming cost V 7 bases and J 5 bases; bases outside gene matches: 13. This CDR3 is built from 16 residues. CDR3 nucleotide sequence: TGTGCCAGCATGGCGGGCGAGCGGGGGGGCCGGGAGACCCAGTACTTC. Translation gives CASMAGERGGRETQYF. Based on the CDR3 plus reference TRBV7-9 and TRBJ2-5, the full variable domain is DTGVSQNPRHKITKRGQNVTFRCDPISEHNRLYWYRQTLGQGPEFLTYFQNEAQLEKSRLLSDRFSAERPKGSFSTLEIQRTEQGDSAMYLCASMAGERGGRETQYFGPGTRLLVL.

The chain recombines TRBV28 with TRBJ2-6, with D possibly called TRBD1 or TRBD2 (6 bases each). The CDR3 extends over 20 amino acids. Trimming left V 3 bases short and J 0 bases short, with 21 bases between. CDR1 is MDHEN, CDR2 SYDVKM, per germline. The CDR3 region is CASSFPPRGRDTSGANVLTF. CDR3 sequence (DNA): TGTGCCAGCAGTTTCCCCCCCCGGGGGCGGGATACCTCTGGGGCCAACGTCCTGACTTTC.

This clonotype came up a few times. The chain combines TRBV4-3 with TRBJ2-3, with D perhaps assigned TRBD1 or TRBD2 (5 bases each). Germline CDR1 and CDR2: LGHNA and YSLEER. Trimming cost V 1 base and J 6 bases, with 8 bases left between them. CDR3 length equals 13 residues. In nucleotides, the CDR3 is TGCGCCAGCAGCCAAGCGAGGGGTGATACGCAGTATTTT. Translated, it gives CASSQARGDTQYF.

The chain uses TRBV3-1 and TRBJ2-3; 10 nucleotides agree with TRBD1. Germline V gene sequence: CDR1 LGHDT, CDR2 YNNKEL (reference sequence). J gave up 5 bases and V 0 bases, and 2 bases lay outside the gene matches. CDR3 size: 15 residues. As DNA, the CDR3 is TGTGCCAGCAGCCAAGACCGGACAGGGGGAGATACGCAGTATTTT. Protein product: CASSQDRTGGDTQYF.

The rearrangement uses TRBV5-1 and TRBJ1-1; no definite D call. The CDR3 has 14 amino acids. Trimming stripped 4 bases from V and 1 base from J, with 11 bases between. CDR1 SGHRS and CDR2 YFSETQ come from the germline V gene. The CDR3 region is CASSRQTGNTEAFF. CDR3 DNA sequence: TGCGCCAGCAGCCGTCAGACGGGGAACACTGAAGCTTTCTTT.

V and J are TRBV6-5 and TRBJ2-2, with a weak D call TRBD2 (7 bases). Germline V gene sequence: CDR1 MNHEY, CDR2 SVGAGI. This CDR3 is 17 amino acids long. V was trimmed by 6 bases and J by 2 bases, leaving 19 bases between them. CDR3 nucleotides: TGTGCCAGCAGAAGTTATCGGGGGGCCATTAACACCGGGGAGCTGTTTTTT. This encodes CASRSYRGAINTGELFF.

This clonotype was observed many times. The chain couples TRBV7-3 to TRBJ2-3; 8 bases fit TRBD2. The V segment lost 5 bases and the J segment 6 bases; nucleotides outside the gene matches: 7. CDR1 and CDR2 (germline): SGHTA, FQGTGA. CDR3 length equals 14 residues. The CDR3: CASSLGGAEDTQYF. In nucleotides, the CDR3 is TGTGCCAGCAGCCTCGGGGGGGCTGAGGATACGCAGTATTTT.

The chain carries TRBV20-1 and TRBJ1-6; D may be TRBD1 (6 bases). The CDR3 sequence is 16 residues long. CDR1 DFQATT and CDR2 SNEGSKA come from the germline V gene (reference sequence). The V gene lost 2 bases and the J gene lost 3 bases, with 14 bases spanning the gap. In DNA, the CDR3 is TGCAGTGCTAGAACAGGGAGGATGGGCTATAATTCACCCCTCCACTTT. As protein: CSARTGRMGYNSPLHF.

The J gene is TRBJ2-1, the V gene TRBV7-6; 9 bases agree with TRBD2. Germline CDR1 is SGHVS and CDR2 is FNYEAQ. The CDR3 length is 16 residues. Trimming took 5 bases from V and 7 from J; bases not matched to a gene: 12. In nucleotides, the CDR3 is TGTGCCAGCAGCCCTCTAGCGGGGATAGGAGGAAATGAGCAGTTCTTC. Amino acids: CASSPLAGIGGNEQFF.

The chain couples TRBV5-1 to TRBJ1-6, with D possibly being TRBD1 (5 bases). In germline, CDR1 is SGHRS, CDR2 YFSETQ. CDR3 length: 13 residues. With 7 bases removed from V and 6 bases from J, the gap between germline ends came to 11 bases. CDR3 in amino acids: CASGDSFNSPLHF. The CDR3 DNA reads TGCGCCAGCGGAGACAGCTTTAATTCACCCCTCCACTTT.

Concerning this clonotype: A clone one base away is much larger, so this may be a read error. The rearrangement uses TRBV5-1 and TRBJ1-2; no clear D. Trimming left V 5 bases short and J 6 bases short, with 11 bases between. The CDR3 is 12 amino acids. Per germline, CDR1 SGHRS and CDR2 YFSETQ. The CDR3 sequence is CASRLTKDGYTF. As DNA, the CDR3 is TGCGCCAGCAGATTGACCAAGGATGGCTACACCTTC.

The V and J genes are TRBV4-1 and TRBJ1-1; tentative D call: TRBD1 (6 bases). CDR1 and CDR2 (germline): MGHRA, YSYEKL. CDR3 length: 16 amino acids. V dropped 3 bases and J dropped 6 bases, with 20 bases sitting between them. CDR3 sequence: CASSHPWGRGVSEAFF. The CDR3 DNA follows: TGCGCCAGCAGCCATCCTTGGGGCAGGGGTGTCTCTGAAGCTTTCTTT.